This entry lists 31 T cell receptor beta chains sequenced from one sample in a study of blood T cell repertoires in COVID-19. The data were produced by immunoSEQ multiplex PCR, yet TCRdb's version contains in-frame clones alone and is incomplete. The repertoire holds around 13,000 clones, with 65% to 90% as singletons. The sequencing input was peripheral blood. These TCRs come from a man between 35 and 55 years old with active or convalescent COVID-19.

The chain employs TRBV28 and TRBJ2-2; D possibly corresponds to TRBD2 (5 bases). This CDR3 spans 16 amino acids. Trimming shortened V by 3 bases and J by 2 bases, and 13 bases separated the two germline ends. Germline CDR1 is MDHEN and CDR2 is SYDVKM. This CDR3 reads CASSLVGLPNTGELFF. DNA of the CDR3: TGTGCCAGCAGTTTGGTAGGACTCCCTAACACCGGGGAGCTGTTTTTT.

CDR3 DNA sequence: TGTGCCTGGGCCGGGACAGACTACTATGGCTACACCTTC. It translates to CAWAGTDYYGYTF. The chain has TRBV30 and TRBJ1-2; 7 nucleotides match TRBD1. The germline V gene has CDR1 GTSNPN and CDR2 SVGIG (reference sequence). V dropped 5 bases and J dropped 3; count of bases not matched to a gene: 6. The CDR3 runs to 13 residues.

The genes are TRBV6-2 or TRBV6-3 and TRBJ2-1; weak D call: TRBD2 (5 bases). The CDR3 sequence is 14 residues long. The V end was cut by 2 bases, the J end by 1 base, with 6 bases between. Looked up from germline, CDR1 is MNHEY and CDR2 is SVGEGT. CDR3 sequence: CASSYRGSYNEQFF. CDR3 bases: TGTGCCAGCAGTTACCGGGGTTCCTACAATGAGCAGTTCTTC.

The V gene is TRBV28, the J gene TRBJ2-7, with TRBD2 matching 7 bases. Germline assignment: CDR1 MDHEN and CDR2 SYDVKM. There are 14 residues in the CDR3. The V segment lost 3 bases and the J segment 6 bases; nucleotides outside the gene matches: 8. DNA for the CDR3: TGTGCCAGCAGTTTGGGAGGGGCGCTCTTCGAGCAGTACTTC. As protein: CASSLGGALFEQYF.

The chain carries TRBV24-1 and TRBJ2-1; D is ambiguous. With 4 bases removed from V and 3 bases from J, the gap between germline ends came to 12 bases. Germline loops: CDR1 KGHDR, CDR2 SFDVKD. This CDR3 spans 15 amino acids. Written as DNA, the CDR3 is TGTGCCACCAGTGACCCACTTAATGACTACAATGAGCAGTTCTTC. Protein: CATSDPLNDYNEQFF.

This chain's CDR3 is CASSVEWGLAGATSTDTQYF. As DNA, the CDR3 is TGTGCCAGCAGCGTAGAGTGGGGACTAGCGGGGGCTACTAGCACAGATACGCAGTATTTT. The chain uses TRBV9 and TRBJ2-3; 14 bases agree with TRBD2. Germline assignment: CDR1 SGDLS and CDR2 YYNGEE. The CDR3 sequence is 20 residues long. V was clipped by 0 bases and J by 0 bases; unmatched bases: 9.

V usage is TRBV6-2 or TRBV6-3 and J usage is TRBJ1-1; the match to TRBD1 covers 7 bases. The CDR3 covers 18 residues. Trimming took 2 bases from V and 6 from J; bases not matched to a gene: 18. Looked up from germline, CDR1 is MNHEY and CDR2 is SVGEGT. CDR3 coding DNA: TGTGCCAGCAGTTACGTCCTTCGGACAGGCTTGGGGAGCGCTGAAGCTTTCTTT. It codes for CASSYVLRTGLGSAEAFF.

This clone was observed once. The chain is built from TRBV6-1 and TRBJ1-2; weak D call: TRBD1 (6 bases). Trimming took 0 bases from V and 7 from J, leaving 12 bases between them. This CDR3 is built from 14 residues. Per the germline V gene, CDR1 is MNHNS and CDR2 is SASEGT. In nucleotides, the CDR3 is TGTGCCAGCAGTGAAGCTTACAGGGCCGGTGGCTACACCTTC. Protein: CASSEAYRAGGYTF.

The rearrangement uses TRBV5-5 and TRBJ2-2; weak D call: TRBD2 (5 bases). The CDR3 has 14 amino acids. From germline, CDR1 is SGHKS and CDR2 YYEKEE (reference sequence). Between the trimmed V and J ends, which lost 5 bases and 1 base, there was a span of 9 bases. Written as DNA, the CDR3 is TGTGCCAGCAGTTCCGGGGAGAACACCGGGGAGCTGTTTTTT. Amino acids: CASSSGENTGELFF.

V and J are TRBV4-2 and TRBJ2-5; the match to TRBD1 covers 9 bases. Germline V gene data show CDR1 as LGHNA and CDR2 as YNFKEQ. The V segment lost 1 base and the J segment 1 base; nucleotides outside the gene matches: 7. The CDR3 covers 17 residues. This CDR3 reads CASSQALPGQGQETQYF. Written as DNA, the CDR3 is TGTGCCAGCAGCCAAGCTTTACCGGGACAGGGCCAAGAGACCCAGTACTTC.

CDR3 DNA sequence: TGTGCCAGCAGCTTAGGCCAGGGGAAAGAGACCCAGTACTTC. Translation: CASSLGQGKETQYF. V and J are TRBV7-2 and TRBJ2-5; possible D gene TRBD1, 6 bases. The CDR3 is made up of 14 amino acids. CDR1 and CDR2 from the germline V gene are SGHTA and FQGNSA. Trimming shortened V by 1 base and J by 3 bases, and 9 bases separated the two germline ends.

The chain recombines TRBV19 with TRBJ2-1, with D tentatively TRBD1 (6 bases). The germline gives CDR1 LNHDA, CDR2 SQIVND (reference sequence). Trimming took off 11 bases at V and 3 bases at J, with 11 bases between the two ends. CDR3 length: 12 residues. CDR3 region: CAAGALYNEQFF. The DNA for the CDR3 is TGTGCCGCAGGGGCCCTCTACAATGAGCAGTTCTTC.

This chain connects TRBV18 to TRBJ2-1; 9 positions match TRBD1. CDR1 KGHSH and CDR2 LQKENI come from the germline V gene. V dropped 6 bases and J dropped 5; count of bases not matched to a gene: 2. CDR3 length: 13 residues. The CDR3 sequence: CASSGTGNNEQFF. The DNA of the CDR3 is TGTGCCAGCTCCGGGACAGGGAACAATGAGCAGTTCTTC.

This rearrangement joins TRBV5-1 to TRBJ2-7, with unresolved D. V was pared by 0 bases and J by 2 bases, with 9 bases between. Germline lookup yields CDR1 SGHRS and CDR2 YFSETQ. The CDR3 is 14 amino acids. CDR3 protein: CASSLERSPYEQYF. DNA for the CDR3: TGCGCCAGCAGCTTGGAAAGGAGCCCCTACGAGCAGTACTTC. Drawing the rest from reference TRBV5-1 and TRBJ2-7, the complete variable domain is KAGVTQTPRYLIKTRGQQVTLSCSPISGHRSVSWYQQTPGQGLQFLFEYFSETQRNKGNFPGRFSGRQFSNSRSEMNVSTLELGDSALYLCASSLERSPYEQYFGPGTRLTVT.

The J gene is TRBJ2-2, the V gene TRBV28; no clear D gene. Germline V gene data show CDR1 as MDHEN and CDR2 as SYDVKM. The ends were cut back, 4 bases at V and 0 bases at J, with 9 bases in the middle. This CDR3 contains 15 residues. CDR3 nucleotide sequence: TGTGCCAGCAGTTCCCAGGTTACGAACACCGGGGAGCTGTTTTTT. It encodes CASSSQVTNTGELFF.

DNA for the CDR3: TGTGCCAGCAGCTTTGACAGAAGCTACGAGCAGTACTTC. Translating it yields CASSFDRSYEQYF. The chain links TRBV7-2 to TRBJ2-7, with a weak D call TRBD1 (5 bases). Germline CDR1 SGHTA, CDR2 FQGNSA. V was pared by 3 bases and J by 3 bases, with 9 bases between. The CDR3 covers 13 residues.

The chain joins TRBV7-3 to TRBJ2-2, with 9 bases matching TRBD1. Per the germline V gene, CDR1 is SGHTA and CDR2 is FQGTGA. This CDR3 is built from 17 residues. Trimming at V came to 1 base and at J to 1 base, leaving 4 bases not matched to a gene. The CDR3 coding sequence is TGTGCCAGCAGCTTAAATAGGGACAGGGTGAACACCGGGGAGCTGTTTTTT. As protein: CASSLNRDRVNTGELFF.

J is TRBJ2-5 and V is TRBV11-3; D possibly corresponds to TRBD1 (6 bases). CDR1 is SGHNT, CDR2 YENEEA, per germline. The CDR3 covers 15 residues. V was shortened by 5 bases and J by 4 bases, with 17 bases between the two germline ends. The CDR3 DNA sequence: TGTGCCAGCAGCACCAACGGACAGCCGGGAGAGACCCAGTACTTC. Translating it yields CASSTNGQPGETQYF.

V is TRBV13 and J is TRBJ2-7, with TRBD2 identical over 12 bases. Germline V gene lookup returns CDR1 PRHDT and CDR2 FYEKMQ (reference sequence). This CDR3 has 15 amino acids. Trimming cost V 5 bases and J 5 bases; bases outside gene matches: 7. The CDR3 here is CASSQTSGSLHEQYF. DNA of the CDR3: TGTGCCAGCAGCCAGACTAGCGGGAGTCTCCACGAGCAGTACTTC. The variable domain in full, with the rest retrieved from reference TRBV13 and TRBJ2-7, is AAGVIQSPRHLIKEKRETATLKCYPIPRHDTVYWYQQGPGQDPQFLISFYEKMQSDKGSIPDRFSAQQFSDYHSELNMSSLELGDSALYFCASSQTSGSLHEQYFGPGTRLTVT.

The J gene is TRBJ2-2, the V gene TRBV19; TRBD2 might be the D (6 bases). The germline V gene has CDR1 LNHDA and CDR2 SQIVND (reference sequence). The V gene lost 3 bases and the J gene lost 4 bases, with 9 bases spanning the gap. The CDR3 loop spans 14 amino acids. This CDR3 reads CASSIRLVTGELFF. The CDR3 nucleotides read TGTGCCAGTAGTATCAGACTAGTCACCGGGGAGCTGTTTTTT. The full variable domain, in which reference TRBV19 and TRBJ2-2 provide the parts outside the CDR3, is DGGITQSPKYLFRKEGQNVTLSCEQNLNHDAMYWYRQDPGQGLRLIYYSQIVNDFQKGDIAEGYSVSREKKESFPLTVTSAQKNPTAFYLCASSIRLVTGELFFGEGSRLTVL.

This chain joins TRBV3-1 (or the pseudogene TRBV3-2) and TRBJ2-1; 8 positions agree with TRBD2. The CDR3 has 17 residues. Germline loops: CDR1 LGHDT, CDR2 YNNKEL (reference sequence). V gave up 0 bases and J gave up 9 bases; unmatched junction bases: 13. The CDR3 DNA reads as TGTGCCAGCAGCCAAGATGGGAGGAGGGTAGCGGGATGTGAGCAGTTCTTC. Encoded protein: CASSQDGRRVAGCEQFF.

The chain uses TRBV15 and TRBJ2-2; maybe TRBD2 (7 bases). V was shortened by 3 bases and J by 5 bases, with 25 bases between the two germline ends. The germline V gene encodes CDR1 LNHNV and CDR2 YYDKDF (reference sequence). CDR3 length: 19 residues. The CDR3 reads CATSSEGGGATALTGELFF. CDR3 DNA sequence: TGTGCCACCAGCAGTGAGGGGGGGGGAGCAACCGCCTTGACCGGGGAGCTGTTTTTT.

This CDR3 reads CASSETSPSTYF. The CDR3 region has the DNA TGCGCCAGCAGTGAAACTAGTCCCTCGACGTACTTC. The chain recombines TRBV10-1 with TRBJ2-7; D may be TRBD2 (5 bases). Germline V gene data show CDR1 as WNHNN and CDR2 as SYGVQD (reference sequence). V lost 3 bases and J lost 12, with 15 bases in between. This CDR3 region has 12 residues.

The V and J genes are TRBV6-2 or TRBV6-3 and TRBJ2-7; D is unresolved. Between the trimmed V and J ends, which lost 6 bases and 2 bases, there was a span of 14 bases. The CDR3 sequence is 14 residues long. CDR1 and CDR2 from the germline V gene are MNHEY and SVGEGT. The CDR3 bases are TGTGCCAGCAGCCCTCAGATGATTACCTACGAGCAGTACTTC. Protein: CASSPQMITYEQYF.

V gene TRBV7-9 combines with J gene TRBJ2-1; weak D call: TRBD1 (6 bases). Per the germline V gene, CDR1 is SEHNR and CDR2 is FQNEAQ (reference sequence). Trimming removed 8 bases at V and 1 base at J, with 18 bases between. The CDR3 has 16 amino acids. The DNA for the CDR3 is TGTGCCAGCGACTCACAGACAGGTGGGTCCTACAATGAGCAGTTCTTC. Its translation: CASDSQTGGSYNEQFF.

This CDR3 reads CASSQPPQGAWSGELFF. The CDR3 nucleotides read TGTGCCAGCAGCCAGCCTCCACAGGGGGCATGGTCCGGGGAGCTGTTTTTT. The V and J genes are TRBV3-1 (or the pseudogene TRBV3-2) and TRBJ2-2, with TRBD1 matching 9 bases. In germline, CDR1 is LGHDT, CDR2 YNNKEL (reference sequence). Trimming took 3 bases from V and 6 from J; bases not matched to a gene: 11. The CDR3 totals 17 residues.

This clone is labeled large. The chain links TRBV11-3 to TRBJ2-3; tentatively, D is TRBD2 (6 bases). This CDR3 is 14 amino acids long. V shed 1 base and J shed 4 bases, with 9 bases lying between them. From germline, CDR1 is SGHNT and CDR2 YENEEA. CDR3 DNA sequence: TGTGCCAGCAGCTTAGGCGGGGTGGCAGATACGCAGTATTTT. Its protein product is CASSLGGVADTQYF.

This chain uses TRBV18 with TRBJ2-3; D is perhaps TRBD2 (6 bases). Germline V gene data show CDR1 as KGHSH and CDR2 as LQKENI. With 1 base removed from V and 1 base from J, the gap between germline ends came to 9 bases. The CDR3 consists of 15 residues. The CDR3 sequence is CASSPRDLRTDTQYF. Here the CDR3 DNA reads TGTGCCAGCTCACCACGGGACTTACGCACAGATACGCAGTATTTT.

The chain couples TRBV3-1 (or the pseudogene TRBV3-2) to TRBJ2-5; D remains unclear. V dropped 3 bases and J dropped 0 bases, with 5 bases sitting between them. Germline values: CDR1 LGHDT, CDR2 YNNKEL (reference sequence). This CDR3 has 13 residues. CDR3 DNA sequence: TGTGCCAGCAGCCAGCGTTACCAAGAGACCCAGTACTTC. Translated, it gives CASSQRYQETQYF.

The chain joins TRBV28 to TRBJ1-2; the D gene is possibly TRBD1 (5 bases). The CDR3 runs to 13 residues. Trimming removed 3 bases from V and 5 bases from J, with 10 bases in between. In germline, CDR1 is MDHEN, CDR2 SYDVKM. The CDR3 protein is CASSLGRGYGYTF. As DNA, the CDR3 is TGTGCCAGCAGTTTGGGGAGGGGATATGGCTACACCTTC.

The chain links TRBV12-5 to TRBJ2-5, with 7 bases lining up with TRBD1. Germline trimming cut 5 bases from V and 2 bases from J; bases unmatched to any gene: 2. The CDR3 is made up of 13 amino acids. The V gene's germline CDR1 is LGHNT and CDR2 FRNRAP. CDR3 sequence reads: CASGVGQQETQYF. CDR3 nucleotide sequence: TGTGCTAGTGGTGTGGGACAGCAAGAGACCCAGTACTTC.